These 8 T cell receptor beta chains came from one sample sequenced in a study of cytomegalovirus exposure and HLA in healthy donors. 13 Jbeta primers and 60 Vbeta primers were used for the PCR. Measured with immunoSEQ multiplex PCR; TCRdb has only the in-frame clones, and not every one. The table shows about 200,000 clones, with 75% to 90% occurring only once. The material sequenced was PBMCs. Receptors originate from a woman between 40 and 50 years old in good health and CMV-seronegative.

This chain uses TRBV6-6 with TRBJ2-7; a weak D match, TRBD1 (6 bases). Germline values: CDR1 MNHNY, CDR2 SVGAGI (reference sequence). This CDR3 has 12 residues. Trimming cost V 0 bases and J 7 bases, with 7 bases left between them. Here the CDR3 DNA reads TGTGCCAGCAGTTACTCCACAGGGGAGCAGTACTTC. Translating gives CASSYSTGEQYF.

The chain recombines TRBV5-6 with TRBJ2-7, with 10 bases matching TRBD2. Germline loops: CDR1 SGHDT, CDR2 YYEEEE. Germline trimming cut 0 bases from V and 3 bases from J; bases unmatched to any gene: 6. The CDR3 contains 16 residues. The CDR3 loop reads CASSLGPSGSFYEQYF. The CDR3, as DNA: TGTGCCAGCAGCTTGGGGCCTAGCGGGAGTTTCTACGAGCAGTACTTC.

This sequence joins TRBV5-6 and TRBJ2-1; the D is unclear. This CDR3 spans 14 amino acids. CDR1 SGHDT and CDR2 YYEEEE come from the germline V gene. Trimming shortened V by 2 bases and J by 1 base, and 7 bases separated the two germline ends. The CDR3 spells CASSFGGSYNEQFF. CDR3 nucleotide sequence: TGTGCCAGCAGCTTCGGCGGATCCTACAATGAGCAGTTCTTC.

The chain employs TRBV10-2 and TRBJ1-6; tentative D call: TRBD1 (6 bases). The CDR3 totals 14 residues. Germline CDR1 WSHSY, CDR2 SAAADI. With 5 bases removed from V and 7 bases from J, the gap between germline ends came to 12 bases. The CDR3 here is CASSKTGWNSPLHF. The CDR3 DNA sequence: TGCGCCAGCAGTAAGACAGGTTGGAATTCACCCCTCCACTTT.

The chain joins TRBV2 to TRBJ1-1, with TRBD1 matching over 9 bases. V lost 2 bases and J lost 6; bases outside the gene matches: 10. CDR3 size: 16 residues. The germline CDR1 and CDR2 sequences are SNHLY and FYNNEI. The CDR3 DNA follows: TGTGCCAGCAGTGAAACCCCCGGACAGGGGATCCCTGAAGCTTTCTTT. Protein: CASSETPGQGIPEAFF.

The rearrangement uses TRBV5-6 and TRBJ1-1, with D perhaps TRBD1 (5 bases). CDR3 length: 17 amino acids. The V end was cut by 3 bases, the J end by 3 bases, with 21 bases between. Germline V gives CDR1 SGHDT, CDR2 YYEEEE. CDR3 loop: CASSSLGPLTGDTEAFF. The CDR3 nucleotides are TGTGCCAGCAGCTCCCTGGGTCCCTTAACGGGGGACACTGAAGCTTTCTTT.

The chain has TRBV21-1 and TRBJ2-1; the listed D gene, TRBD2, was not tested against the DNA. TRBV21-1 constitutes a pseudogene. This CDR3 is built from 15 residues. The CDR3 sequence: CASSKDLAGENEQFF. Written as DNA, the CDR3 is TGTGCCAGCAGCAAAGATCTCGCGGGAGAAAATGAGCAGTTCTTC.

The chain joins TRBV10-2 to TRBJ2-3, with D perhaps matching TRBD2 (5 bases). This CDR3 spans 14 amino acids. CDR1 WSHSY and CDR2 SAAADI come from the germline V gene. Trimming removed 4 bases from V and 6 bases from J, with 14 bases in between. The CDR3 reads CASSGRQLGDTQYF. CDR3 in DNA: TGCGCCAGCAGTGGGAGGCAACTCGGGGATACGCAGTATTTT.